The entry that follows covers one T cell receptor beta chain sequence. TCRbeta libraries were built with three rounds of nested PCR, modified from ARM-PCR. MiXCR, applied by TCRdb to the multiplex PCR reads, yields one record per CDR3 protein. The data show 70,000 to 90,000 distinct CDR3 sequences, roughly 76% seen once. RNA was extracted from bulk tissue without any cell sorting. The sample comes from a study of tumor and adjacent non-tumor tissue in lung cancer. The CDR3 extends over 15 amino acids. CDR1 MDHEN and CDR2 SYDVKM come from the germline V gene. Trimming took 2 bases from V and 8 from J; bases not matched to a gene: 6.

This chain uses TRBV28 with TRBJ2-7, with 13 bases that match TRBD2. The sample taken for sequencing was lung tumor tissue. The receptor's source is a woman in her 50s with non-small cell lung cancer. Here the CDR3 reads CASSLRLAGGYKQYF. The CDR3 bases are TGTGCCAGCAGTTTACGACTAGCGGGAGGATATAAGCAGTACTTC.